The 2 T cell receptor beta chains reported below all come from one sample, sequenced in a study of cytomegalovirus exposure and HLA in healthy donors. With 60 Vbeta and 13 Jbeta primers, the PCR was carried out. Assay: immunoSEQ multiplex PCR; the TCRdb copy retains only in-frame clones and omits some. Reported are about 72,000 clones; the ten largest clones contain 2.5% to 3%. Sequenced material: PBMCs. All receptors come from a man aged 40-49 years in good health and CMV-seronegative.

The chain couples TRBV11-1 to TRBJ1-3; D remains unclear. CDR1 is SGHAT, CDR2 FQDESV, per germline (reference sequence). V shed 5 bases and J shed 2 bases, with 10 bases lying between them. CDR3 length: 14 amino acids. The CDR3 reads CASSRYSTGNTIYF. CDR3 in DNA: TGTGCCAGCAGCCGATACAGTACTGGAAACACCATATATTTT.

J is TRBJ2-6 and V is TRBV7-6; D ambiguous. The V gene lost 5 bases and the J gene lost 0 bases, with 8 bases spanning the gap. The CDR3 covers 15 residues. Germline V lookup: CDR1 SGHVS, CDR2 FNYEAQ. In nucleotides, the CDR3 is TGTGCCAGCAGCCTCACAGACTCTGGGGCCAACGTCCTGACTTTC. Translation gives CASSLTDSGANVLTF.